This TCR beta chain was obtained from a study of T cell changes during pregnancy in multiple sclerosis. Per germline, CDR1 LNHDA and CDR2 SQIVND (reference sequence). The CDR3 runs 14 residues. The germline V and J ends were trimmed by 5 bases and 0 bases, with 10 bases remaining between them. Generated by immunoSEQ multiplex PCR, the TCRdb table keeps only in-frame clones and is missing some. Of about 73,000 clones listed, roughly 90% were seen once; the top ten hold more than 8%. The chain links TRBV19 to TRBJ1-2; D ambiguous. The sequence was collected from a female donor in good health, enrolled as a control in a pregnancy study. The sequences come from peripheral blood, collected after pregnancy. This CDR3 is CASSPRTANYGYTF. The CDR3 nucleotides read TGTGCCAGTAGTCCTCGGACTGCTAACTATGGCTACACCTTC.